Listed below are T cell receptor beta chains from one sample, sequenced in a study of shared clonotypes between healthy human individuals. TCRdb's table, derived via immunoSEQ multiplex PCR, lists solely in-frame clones and lacks some. The sample holds 490,000 or so clones, roughly 78% seen once. Input material: PBMCs. These receptors all come from a woman aged 40 to 49 in good health. Some clones in this sample may be carry-over from other donors' samples. Each CDR3 is given with its conserved first and last residue. Fields, in order: CDR3 protein, CDR3 DNA, J gene, D gene, V gene, clone size. The D gene is left open where the match is weak. Size values are once, few and many counts, or a class for expanded clones, and some rows have none.

CDR3: CASSQDRVGPYEQYF
DNA: TGCGCCAGCAGCCAAGACAGGGTGGGACCCTACGAGCAGTACTTC
J: TRBJ2-7
D: .
V: TRBV4-1
size: .

CDR3: CASNGQGRDTEAFF
DNA: TGTGCCAGCAATGGACAGGGGCGAGACACTGAAGCTTTCTTT
J: TRBJ1-1
D: TRBD1
V: TRBV25-1
size: .

CDR3: CASCRGPDQPQHF
DNA: TGTGCCAGCTGCAGGGGACCTGATCAGCCCCAGCATTTT
J: TRBJ1-5
D: .
V: TRBV18
size: few

CDR3: CASSLRQRYNEQFF
DNA: TGTGCCAGCAGCCTCCGACAGAGATACAATGAGCAGTTCTTC
J: TRBJ2-1
D: .
V: TRBV28
size: few

CDR3: CASSHLSSGGYNEQFF
DNA: TGTGCCAGCAGCCACCTCAGTAGCGGGGGTTACAATGAGCAGTTCTTC
J: TRBJ2-1
D: TRBD2
V: TRBV6-6
size: .

CDR3: CASSLLTHEPDSKETQYF
DNA: TGTGCCAGCAGTTTATTAACCCATGAGCCGGATTCTAAAGAGACCCAGTACTTC
J: TRBJ2-5
D: .
V: TRBV28
size: .

CDR3: CASSAGAKMTGHLSGYTF
DNA: TGTGCCAGCAGCGCCGGTGCGAAGATGACAGGGCATCTATCTGGCTACACCTTC
J: TRBJ1-2
D: TRBD1
V: TRBV9
size: many

CDR3: CASSRGITGSGNTIYF
DNA: TGTGCCAGCAGCCGGGGAATCACAGGTTCTGGAAACACCATATATTTT
J: TRBJ1-3
D: .
V: TRBV27
size: .

CDR3: CASRTGTDSRGAFF
DNA: TGTGCCAGCAGAACGGGGACAGATTCCCGAGGGGCTTTCTTT
J: TRBJ1-1
D: TRBD1
V: TRBV28
size: few

CDR3: CASSLADYEQYF
DNA: TGTGCCAGCAGCTTAGCGGATTACGAGCAGTACTTC
J: TRBJ2-7
D: .
V: TRBV11-2
size: .

CDR3: CASSIQMGQGNYGYTF
DNA: TGTGCCAGTAGTATACAGATGGGACAGGGAAACTATGGCTACACCTTC
J: TRBJ1-2
D: TRBD1
V: TRBV19
size: .

CDR3: CASSSPRGAEETQYF
DNA: TGTGCCAGCAGCTCCCCTAGGGGCGCGGAAGAGACCCAGTACTTC
J: TRBJ2-5
D: .
V: TRBV7-9
size: once

CDR3: CASSSRDSDGYTF
DNA: TGTGCCAGCAGTTCTCGGGACAGTGATGGCTACACCTTC
J: TRBJ1-2
D: TRBD1
V: TRBV28
size: .

CDR3: CASSLGLAGETQYF
DNA: TGTGCCAGCAGCTTAGGTCTAGCGGGAGAGACCCAGTACTTC
J: TRBJ2-5
D: TRBD2
V: TRBV7-7
size: .

CDR3: CAISEPGLAERNTGELFF
DNA: TGTGCCATCAGTGAGCCGGGACTAGCGGAGCGCAACACCGGGGAGCTGTTTTTT
J: TRBJ2-2
D: TRBD2
V: TRBV10-3
size: .

CDR3: CASSFAETGELFF
DNA: TGCGCCAGCAGCTTTGCCGAGACCGGGGAGCTGTTTTTT
J: TRBJ2-2
D: .
V: TRBV5-1
size: few

CDR3: CASSSLPGETGNTIYF
DNA: TGTGCCAGCAGCTCCCTCCCCGGGGAGACTGGAAACACCATATATTTT
J: TRBJ1-3
D: .
V: TRBV7-2
size: .

CDR3: CASSLTRGNTGELFF
DNA: TGTGCCAGCAGCTTGACTAGGGGAAACACCGGGGAGCTGTTTTTT
J: TRBJ2-2
D: .
V: TRBV7-3
size: few

CDR3: CASSVQGPVRTEAFF
DNA: TGTGCCAGCAGTGTACAGGGACCGGTGAGAACTGAAGCTTTCTTT
J: TRBJ1-1
D: .
V: TRBV2
size: .

CDR3: CASSRRGRMNTEAFF
DNA: TGTGCCAGCAGCCGGCGGGGACGGATGAACACTGAAGCTTTCTTT
J: TRBJ1-1
D: .
V: TRBV27
size: .

CDR3: CASSTGQGADEQYF
DNA: TGTGCCAGTAGTACCGGACAGGGGGCGGACGAGCAGTACTTC
J: TRBJ2-7
D: TRBD1
V: TRBV19
size: .

CDR3: CASSTTGGNTEAFF
DNA: TGCGCCAGCAGCACTACAGGGGGAAACACTGAAGCTTTCTTT
J: TRBJ1-1
D: TRBD1
V: TRBV5-1
size: .

CDR3: CASSLIDNRFTDTQYF
DNA: TGTGCCAGCAGCTTGATTGACAATCGTTTCACAGATACGCAGTATTTT
J: TRBJ2-3
D: .
V: TRBV5-6
size: few

CDR3: CASSPPGTSGGGYEQYF
DNA: TGTGCCAGCTCACCACCGGGGACTAGCGGAGGAGGCTACGAGCAGTACTTC
J: TRBJ2-7
D: TRBD2
V: TRBV18
size: .

CDR3: CASSLLGTASYNEQFF
DNA: TGTGCCAGCAGCTTGCTTGGGACCGCTTCCTACAATGAGCAGTTCTTC
J: TRBJ2-1
D: .
V: TRBV5-5
size: .

CDR3: CASSMTGEAYEQYF
DNA: TGTGCCAGCAGTATGACGGGGGAGGCCTACGAGCAGTACTTC
J: TRBJ2-7
D: .
V: TRBV2
size: many

CDR3: CAISESGLILAKNIQYF
DNA: TGTGCCATCAGTGAGTCGGGATTAATCTTAGCCAAAAACATTCAGTACTTC
J: TRBJ2-4
D: .
V: TRBV10-3
size: many

CDR3: CASLRGAEETQYF
DNA: TGTGCCAGCCTCCGGGGGGCAGAAGAGACCCAGTACTTC
J: TRBJ2-5
D: .
V: TRBV7-2
size: .

CDR3: CASSDGNPSGELFF
DNA: TGCGCCAGCAGTGACGGGAACCCGTCCGGGGAGCTGTTTTTT
J: TRBJ2-2
D: .
V: TRBV10-1
size: .

CDR3: CASSLAGQGYNEQFF
DNA: TGCGCCAGCAGCTTGGCGGGACAGGGGTACAATGAGCAGTTCTTC
J: TRBJ2-1
D: TRBD1
V: TRBV5-1
size: .

CDR3: CASSLPRGQGGQPQHF
DNA: TGTGCCAGCAGTTTACCCCGAGGACAGGGCGGTCAGCCCCAGCATTTT
J: TRBJ1-5
D: TRBD1
V: TRBV28
size: .

CDR3: CASSQEETRGLGTGELFF
DNA: TGCGCCAGCAGCCAAGAGGAGACCAGGGGGCTAGGCACCGGGGAGCTGTTTTTT
J: TRBJ2-2
D: TRBD1
V: TRBV4-3
size: .

CDR3: CASSPTSVGEQFF
DNA: TGTGCCAGCAGTCCAACTAGCGTTGGTGAGCAGTTCTTC
J: TRBJ2-1
D: TRBD2
V: TRBV7-2
size: .

CDR3: CASSLEAGSNQPQHF
DNA: TGCGCCAGCAGCTTGGAAGCAGGGAGCAATCAGCCCCAGCATTTT
J: TRBJ1-5
D: .
V: TRBV5-1
size: .